The sequence of this TCR beta chain was determined in a study of OX40 agonist ivuxolimab in advanced cancers. Study-wide findings and caveats: Expanded clones were, on average, more numerous among CD8+ T cells than CD4+.

Produced via immunoSEQ multiplex PCR; TCRdb's table is partial and in-frame only. Of 15,000 to 20,000 clones in the sample, over 55% were seen once. The germline CDR1 and CDR2 sequences are SGHVS and FQNEAQ. The CDR3 extends over 14 amino acids. V was cut by 4 bases and J by 5 bases, with 15 bases left in between. Concerning this clone itself: Antigen unknown.

The sequence was obtained from an adult with an advanced solid tumor such as melanoma, head and neck, liver or kidney cancer. The specimen comprised CD4+ or CD8+ T cells sorted from blood, sampled in a trial of the OX40 agonist ivuxolimab. The V gene is TRBV7-8, the J gene TRBJ2-7; D not resolved. The CDR3 region has the DNA TGTGCCAGCAGCTCTATACGCCGAACAGACGAGCAGTACTTC. It is translated as CASSSIRRTDEQYF.